A selection of T cell receptor beta chains follows, all from one sample in a study of blood T cell repertoires in COVID-19. Assay used: immunoSEQ multiplex PCR; TCRdb lists only in-frame clones, some missing. This table holds about 240,000 clones, approximately 82% found once. Sequenced material: peripheral blood. The receptor source for this set is a woman between 18 and 29 years old with acute or convalescent COVID-19. Each CDR3 is given without its conserved first and last residue. The order of the fields is V gene, clone size, D gene, J gene, CDR3 protein. The D gene is left open where the match is weak. For some rows the clone size is stated as once, few or many, or as a class when expanded; others skip it.

TRBV19	once	TRBD1	TRBJ2-3	ASRMTGRTDTQY
TRBV4-3	-	-	TRBJ2-7	ASSQEWVSTDSYEQY
TRBV3-1/TRBV3-2	-	-	TRBJ1-4	ASSQDARVEEKLF
TRBV10-3	few	-	TRBJ1-1	AISEGGDTEAF
TRBV30	-	TRBD2	TRBJ2-7	AWRKTPTSIRYEQY
TRBV24-1	-	-	TRBJ2-5	ATSDFSETQY
TRBV4-2	-	TRBD2	TRBJ2-5	ASSQGGSSGARRETQY
TRBV5-4	-	TRBD1	TRBJ2-7	ASTLAGGAYEQY
TRBV5-4	-	-	TRBJ2-7	ASSLGQGGYEQY
TRBV6-5	few	TRBD2	TRBJ2-1	ASSWGLADNEQF
TRBV5-1	-	-	TRBJ1-4	ASTKDSLSSSEKLF
TRBV13	once	TRBD2	TRBJ2-7	ASSLGLAGPYEQY
TRBV10-3	-	-	TRBJ2-2	ATRPANTGELF
TRBV18	few	-	TRBJ1-4	ASSLYQAQGTNEKLF
TRBV3-1/TRBV3-2	-	-	TRBJ2-7	ASSQGSWWSEQY
TRBV14	-	TRBD1	TRBJ2-5	ASSPGQVQETQY
TRBV28	-	-	TRBJ1-5	ASSFLTTRNQPQH
TRBV2	-	TRBD1	TRBJ1-2	ASSGTGDYGYT
TRBV18	-	TRBD1	TRBJ1-1	ASSPGQGSGDLTEAF
TRBV27	-	-	TRBJ1-2	ASSWGVSYGYT
TRBV6-1	-	TRBD2	TRBJ2-2	ASSDPTSGIRTGELF
TRBV15	-	TRBD2	TRBJ2-1	ATGRSAGLAGSGSYNEQF
TRBV28	-	-	TRBJ1-2	ASSSPTGGSYGYT
TRBV6-5	-	TRBD2	TRBJ2-2	ASSYLAGGAGELF
TRBV29-1	-	-	TRBJ1-2	SVARQANYGYT
TRBV6-5	few	-	TRBJ2-6	ASSPIRGANVLT